This paragraph covers one T cell receptor beta chain sequence. Antigen: not known. This PCR relied on a set of 60 Vbeta primers and 13 Jbeta primers. Repertoires were generated with immunoSEQ multiplex PCR, while TCRdb's copy carries only in-frame clones and drops some. The repertoire table contains roughly 100,000 clones. This sample is drawn from a study of cytomegalovirus exposure and HLA in healthy donors. Study-wide results and limits: Earlier analysis looked at TCR beta V segments, and most were productive about 87% or about 30% of the time. As a later analysis showed, several of the most significant clusters appeared to be linked to common viral pathogens.

The germline gives CDR1 ENHRY, CDR2 SYGVKD. The CDR3 is made up of 13 amino acids. Trimming at V came to 10 bases and at J to 6 bases, leaving 8 bases not matched to a gene. The gene calls are TRBV10-3 and TRBJ1-4, with 7 bases lining up with TRBD1. This TCR was sampled from a man aged 35-49 years in good health and CMV-seronegative. The sequencing input was PBMCs. This CDR3 reads CATTRGLDEKLFF. In nucleotides, the CDR3 is TGTGCCACCACCAGGGGGTTGGATGAAAAACTGTTTTTT.